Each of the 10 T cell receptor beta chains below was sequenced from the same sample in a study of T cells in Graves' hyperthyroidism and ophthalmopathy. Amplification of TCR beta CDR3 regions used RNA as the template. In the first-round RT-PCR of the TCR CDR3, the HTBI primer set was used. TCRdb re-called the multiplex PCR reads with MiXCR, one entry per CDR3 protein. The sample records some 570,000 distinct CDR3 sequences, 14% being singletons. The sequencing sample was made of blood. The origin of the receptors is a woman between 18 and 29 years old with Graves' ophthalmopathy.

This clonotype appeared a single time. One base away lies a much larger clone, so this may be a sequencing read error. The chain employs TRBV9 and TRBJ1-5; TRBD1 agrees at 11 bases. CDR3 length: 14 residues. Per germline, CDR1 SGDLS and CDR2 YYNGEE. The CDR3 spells CVSSTRDRGQPQHF. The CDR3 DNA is TGTGTCAGCAGCACCCGGGACAGGGGGCAGCCCCAGCATTTT.

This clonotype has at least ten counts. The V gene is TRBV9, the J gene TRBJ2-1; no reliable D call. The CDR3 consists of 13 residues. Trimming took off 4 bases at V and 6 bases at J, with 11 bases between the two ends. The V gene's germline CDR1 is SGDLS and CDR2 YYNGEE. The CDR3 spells CASSTSRANEQFF. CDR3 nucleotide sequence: TGTGCCAGCAGCACCTCAAGAGCCAATGAGCAGTTCTTC. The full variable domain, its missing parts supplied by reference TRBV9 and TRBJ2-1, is DSGVTQTPKHLITATGQRVTLRCSPRSGDLSVYWYQQSLDQGLQFLIQYYNGEERAKGNILERFSAQQFPDLHSELNLSSLELGDSALYFCASSTSRANEQFFGPGTRLTVL.

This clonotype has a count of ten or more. Here the CDR3 reads CASRLGQENEKLFF. In DNA form, the CDR3 reads TGTGCCAGCAGACTTGGACAGGAGAATGAAAAACTGTTTTTT. This sequence joins TRBV28 and TRBJ1-4; 7 bases are shared with TRBD1. The CDR3 totals 14 residues. Germline assignment: CDR1 MDHEN and CDR2 SYDVKM. Trimming cost V 6 bases and J 5 bases; bases outside gene matches: 6.

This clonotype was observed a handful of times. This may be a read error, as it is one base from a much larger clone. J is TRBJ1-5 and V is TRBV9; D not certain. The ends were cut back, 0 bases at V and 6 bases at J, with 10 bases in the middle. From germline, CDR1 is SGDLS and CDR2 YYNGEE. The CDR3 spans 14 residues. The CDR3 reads CASSVAGGTQPQHF. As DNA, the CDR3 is TGTGCCAGCAGCGTAGCCGGAGGCACTCAGCCCCAGCATTTT.

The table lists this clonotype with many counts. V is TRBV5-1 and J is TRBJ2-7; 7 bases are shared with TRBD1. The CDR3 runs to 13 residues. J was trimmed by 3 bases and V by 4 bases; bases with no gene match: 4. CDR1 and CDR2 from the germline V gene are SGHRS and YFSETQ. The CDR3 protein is CASSPWDSYEQYF. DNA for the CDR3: TGCGCCAGCAGCCCGTGGGACAGCTACGAGCAGTACTTC.

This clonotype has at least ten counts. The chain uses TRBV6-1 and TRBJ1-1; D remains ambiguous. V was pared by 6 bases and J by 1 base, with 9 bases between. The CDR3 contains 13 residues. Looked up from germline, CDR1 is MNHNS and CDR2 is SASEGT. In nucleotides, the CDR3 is TGTGCCAGCAGCAAGCAGTCGAACACTGAAGCTTTCTTT. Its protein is CASSKQSNTEAFF.

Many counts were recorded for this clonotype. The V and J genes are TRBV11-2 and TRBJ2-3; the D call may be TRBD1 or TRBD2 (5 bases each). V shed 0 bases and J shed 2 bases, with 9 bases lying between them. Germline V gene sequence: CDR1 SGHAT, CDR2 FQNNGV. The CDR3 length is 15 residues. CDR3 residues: CASSLDGDHTDTQYF. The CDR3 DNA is TGTGCCAGCAGCTTAGATGGGGACCACACAGATACGCAGTATTTT.

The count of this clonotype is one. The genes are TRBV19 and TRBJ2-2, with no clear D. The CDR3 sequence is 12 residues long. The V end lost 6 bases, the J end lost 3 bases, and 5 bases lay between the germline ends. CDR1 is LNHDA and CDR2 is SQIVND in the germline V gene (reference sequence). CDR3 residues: CASRKYTGELFF. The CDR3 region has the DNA TGTGCCAGTAGGAAGTACACCGGGGAGCTGTTTTTT.

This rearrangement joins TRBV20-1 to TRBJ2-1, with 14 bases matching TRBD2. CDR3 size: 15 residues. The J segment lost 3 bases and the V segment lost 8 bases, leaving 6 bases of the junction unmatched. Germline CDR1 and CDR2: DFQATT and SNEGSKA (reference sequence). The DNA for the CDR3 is TGCAGTTCCGGGACTAGCGGGAGTCTCTACAATGAGCAGTTCTTC. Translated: CSSGTSGSLYNEQFF.

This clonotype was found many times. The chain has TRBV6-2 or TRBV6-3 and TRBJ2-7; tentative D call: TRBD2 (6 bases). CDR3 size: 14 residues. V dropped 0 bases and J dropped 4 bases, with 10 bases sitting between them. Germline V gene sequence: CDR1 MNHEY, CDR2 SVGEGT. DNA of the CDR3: TGTGCCAGCAGTTACTCGTGGGGGGAGTACGAGCAGTACTTC. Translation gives CASSYSWGEYEQYF.